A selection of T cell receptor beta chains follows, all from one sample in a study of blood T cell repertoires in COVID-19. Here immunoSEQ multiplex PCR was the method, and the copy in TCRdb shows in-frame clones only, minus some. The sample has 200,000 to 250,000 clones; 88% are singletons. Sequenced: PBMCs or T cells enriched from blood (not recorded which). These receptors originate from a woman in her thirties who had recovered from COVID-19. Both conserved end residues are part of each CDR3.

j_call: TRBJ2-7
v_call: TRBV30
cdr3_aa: CAWTSGRSYEQYF

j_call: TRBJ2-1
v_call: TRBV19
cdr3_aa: CASSIRGEQFF

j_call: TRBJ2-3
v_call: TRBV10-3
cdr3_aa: CAISGADTQYF

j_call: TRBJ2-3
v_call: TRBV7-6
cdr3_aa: CASSFARGDTQYF

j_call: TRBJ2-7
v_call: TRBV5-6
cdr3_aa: CASSFRDIAYEQYF

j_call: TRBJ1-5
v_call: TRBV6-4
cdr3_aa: CASSETAHQPQHF

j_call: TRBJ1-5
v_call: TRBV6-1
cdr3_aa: CASSELVYSNQPQHF

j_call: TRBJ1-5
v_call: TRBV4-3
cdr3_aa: CASSRDRVLGNQPQHF

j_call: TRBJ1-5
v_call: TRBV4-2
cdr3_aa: CASSQIGGPLPSRQPQHF

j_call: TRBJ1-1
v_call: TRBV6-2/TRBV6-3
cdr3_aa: CASSRGQGGTEAFF

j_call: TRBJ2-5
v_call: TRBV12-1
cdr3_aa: CASSFLAGGETQYF

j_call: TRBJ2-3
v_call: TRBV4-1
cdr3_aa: CASSQDPLGPGTETDTQYF